The sequence of this TCR beta chain was determined in a study of cytomegalovirus exposure and HLA in healthy donors. The study ran its PCR with 60 Vbeta and 13 Jbeta primers. The method was immunoSEQ multiplex PCR; TCRdb's version includes in-frame clones alone and lacks a portion of them. The data hold 100,000 to 150,000 clones, with less than 80% observed a single time. The CDR3 is made up of 17 amino acids. From germline, CDR1 is SGDLS and CDR2 YYNGEE. After removal of 4 bases from V and 2 bases from J, the junction contained 4 bases not matched to a gene. The sample was PBMCs. The source is a man aged 45-65 years in good health and CMV-seronegative. The rearrangement joins TRBV9 to TRBJ2-3; 16 nucleotides line up with TRBD2. The CDR3 is CASSSGTSGGVTDTQYF. The CDR3, as DNA: TGTGCCAGCAGCTCTGGGACTAGCGGGGGGGTCACAGATACGCAGTATTTT.